This T cell receptor beta chain came from a study of blood T cell repertoires in COVID-19. Only in-frame clones appear in the TCRdb table, and some are missing; sequencing was by immunoSEQ multiplex PCR. Among around 150,000 clones listed, 80% to 85% were seen once. This clone has a single count. Trimming pared 5 bases from V and 7 bases from J, leaving 17 bases between. Germline-derived CDR1 and CDR2 are KGHDR and SFDVKD. The CDR3 consists of 14 residues. The chain is built from TRBV24-1 and TRBJ2-7, with D possibly TRBD2 on 5 matching bases. This TCR was sampled from a woman aged 55-69 years with active or convalescent COVID-19. The sequenced material came from peripheral blood. CDR3 DNA sequence: TGTGCCACCAGTGGGGAGAGTGACACTAGAGAGCAGTACTTC. As protein: CATSGESDTREQYF.